This T cell receptor (beta chain) originates from a study of kidney transplant recipient with SARS-CoV-2 infection. The V and J ends lost 5 bases and 4 bases respectively, with 23 bases between them. The CDR3 sequence is 17 residues long. Germline V gene lookup returns CDR1 LGHDT and CDR2 YNNKEL (reference sequence). One entry per CDR3 protein, called by TCRdb with MiXCR from the reads. The table has under 250,000 distinct CDR3 sequences, 25% to 35% seen once. V and J are TRBV3-1 and TRBJ1-2; the D is unclear. This clonotype was sampled from a male patient between 25 and 39 years old who had COVID-19 and was a kidney transplant recipient. Some T cells could come from the graft donor. The starting material was a blood sample, obtained at baseline and between days 110 and 120 from a kidney transplant recipient. CDR3 sequence (DNA): TGTGCCAGCAGCTCTGAATGCACCCTTCGAAAGACCTATGGCTACACCTTC. This sequence encodes CASSSECTLRKTYGYTF.